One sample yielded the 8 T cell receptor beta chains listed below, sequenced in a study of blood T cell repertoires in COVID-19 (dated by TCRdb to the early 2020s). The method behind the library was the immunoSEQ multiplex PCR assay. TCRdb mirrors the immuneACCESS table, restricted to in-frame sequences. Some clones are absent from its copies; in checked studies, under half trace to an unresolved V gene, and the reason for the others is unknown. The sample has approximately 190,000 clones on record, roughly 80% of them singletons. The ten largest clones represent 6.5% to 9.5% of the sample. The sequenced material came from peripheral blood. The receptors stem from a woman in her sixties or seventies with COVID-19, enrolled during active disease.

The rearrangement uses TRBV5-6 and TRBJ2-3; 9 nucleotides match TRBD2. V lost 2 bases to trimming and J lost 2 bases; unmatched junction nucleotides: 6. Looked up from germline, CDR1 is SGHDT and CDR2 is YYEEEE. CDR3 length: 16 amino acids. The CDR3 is CASSFSGGDFTDTQYF. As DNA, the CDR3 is TGTGCCAGCAGCTTTAGCGGGGGAGACTTCACAGATACGCAGTATTTT.

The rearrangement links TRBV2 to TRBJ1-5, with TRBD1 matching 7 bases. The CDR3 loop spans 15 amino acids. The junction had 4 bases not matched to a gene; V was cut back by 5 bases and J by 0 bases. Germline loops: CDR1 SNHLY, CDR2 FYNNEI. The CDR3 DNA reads TGTGCCAGCAGTACCGGGACAGCTAGCAATCAGCCCCAGCATTTT. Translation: CASSTGTASNQPQHF.

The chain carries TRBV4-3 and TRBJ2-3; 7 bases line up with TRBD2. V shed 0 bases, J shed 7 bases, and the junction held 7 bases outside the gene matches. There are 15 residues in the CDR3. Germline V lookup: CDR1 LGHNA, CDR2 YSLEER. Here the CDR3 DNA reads TGCGCCAGCAGCCAAGATCTGCAGGGACTAAATACGCAGTATTTT. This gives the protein CASSQDLQGLNTQYF.

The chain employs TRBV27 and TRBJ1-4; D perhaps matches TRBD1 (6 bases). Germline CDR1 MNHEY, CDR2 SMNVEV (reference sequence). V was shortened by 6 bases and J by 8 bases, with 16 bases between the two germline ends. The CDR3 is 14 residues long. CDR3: CASSPEGRGEKLFF. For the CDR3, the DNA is TGTGCCAGCAGCCCGGAGGGGAGGGGGGAAAAACTGTTTTTT.

CDR3 DNA sequence: TGTGCCAGCAGCCCGATAGCGGGGCTCTACGAGCAGTACTTC. Amino acids: CASSPIAGLYEQYF. The chain links TRBV5-5 to TRBJ2-7, with 8 bases aligning to TRBD2. The V gene's germline CDR1 is SGHKS and CDR2 YYEKEE (reference sequence). This CDR3 has 14 residues. V gave up 4 bases and J gave up 3 bases; unmatched junction bases: 6.

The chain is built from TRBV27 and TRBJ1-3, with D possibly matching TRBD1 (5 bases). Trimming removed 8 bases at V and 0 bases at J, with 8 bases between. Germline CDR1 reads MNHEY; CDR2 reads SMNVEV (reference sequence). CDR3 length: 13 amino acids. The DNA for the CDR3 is TGTGCCAGCCTGGACATCTCTGGAAACACCATATATTTT. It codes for CASLDISGNTIYF.

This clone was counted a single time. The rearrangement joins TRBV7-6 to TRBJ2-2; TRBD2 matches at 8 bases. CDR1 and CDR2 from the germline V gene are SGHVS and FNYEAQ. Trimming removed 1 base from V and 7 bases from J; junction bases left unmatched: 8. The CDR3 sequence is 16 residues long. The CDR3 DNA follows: TGTGCCAGCAGCTTAGACCCAGCGGGAGAATTCGGGGAGCTGTTTTTT. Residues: CASSLDPAGEFGELFF.

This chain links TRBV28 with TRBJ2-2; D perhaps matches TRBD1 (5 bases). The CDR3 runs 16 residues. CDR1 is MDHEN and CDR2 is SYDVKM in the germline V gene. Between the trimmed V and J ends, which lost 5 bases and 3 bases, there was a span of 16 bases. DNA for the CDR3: TGTGCCAGCAGTCTTTCAAGGGGTGTTGACACCGGGGAGCTGTTTTTT. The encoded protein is CASSLSRGVDTGELFF. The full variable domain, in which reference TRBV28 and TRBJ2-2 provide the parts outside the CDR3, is DVKVTQSSRYLVKRTGEKVFLECVQDMDHENMFWYRQDPGLGLRLIYFSYDVKMKEKGDIPEGYSVSREKKERFSLILESASTNQTSMYLCASSLSRGVDTGELFFGEGSRLTVL.